The present T cell receptor (beta chain) was sequenced within a study of T cell responses to AZD1222 COVID-19 vaccine. Study-wide results and limits: An increase in Spike-specific TCR breadth and depth was observed after two AZD1222 doses. Most donors were white British, females outnumbered males, and clonal diversity was possibly underestimated.

Clones were sequenced by immunoSEQ multiplex PCR, and TCRdb holds only the in-frame ones, with some missing. This sample carries 90,000 to 110,000 clones, approximately 92% of them seen once, and the ten largest clones take over 35%. Germline CDR1 and CDR2: SGHTA and FQGNSA. The CDR3 consists of 14 residues. Trimming took 1 base from V and 0 from J, leaving 4 bases between them. This clone was found a few times. Its antigen remains unknown. Additional DNA sequences in this sample encode the identical CDR3. The clonotype was recovered from an adult who received the AZD1222 COVID-19 vaccine. Here the sequenced sample was peripheral blood, taken 28 days after the second AZD1222 dose. This rearrangement joins TRBV7-2 to TRBJ1-5; D unclear. The CDR3 region has the DNA TGTGCCAGCAGCTTAGGAGTTAGCAATCAGCCCCAGCATTTT. It specifies CASSLGVSNQPQHF.